The 8 T cell receptor beta chains reported below all come from one sample, sequenced in a study of cytomegalovirus exposure and HLA in healthy donors. PCR was performed using 60 Vbeta and 13 Jbeta primers. Clones were sequenced by immunoSEQ multiplex PCR, and TCRdb holds only the in-frame ones, with some missing. This repertoire includes 95,000 to 150,000 clones. Sequenced material: PBMCs. Receptor source: a man between 18 and 29 years old in good health and CMV-seronegative.

The rearrangement joins TRBV4-2 to TRBJ1-2; D ambiguous. Per the germline V gene, CDR1 is LGHNA and CDR2 is YNFKEQ. CDR3 length: 10 amino acids. The CDR3 DNA sequence: TGTGCAGCTGGAGATACTGGCTACACCTTC. Its translation: CAAGDTGYTF.

The CDR3: CASSPLGGIDEQYF. For the CDR3, the DNA is TGTGCCAGCAGTCCCCTGGGGGGAATCGACGAGCAGTACTTC. The chain recombines TRBV6-1 with TRBJ2-5, with a weak D call TRBD2 (6 bases). The end of the DNA is better explained by TRBJ2-7, so the J call may be wrong. The CDR3 is 14 residues long. Germline-derived CDR1 and CDR2 are MNHNS and SASEGT.

J is TRBJ2-7 and V is TRBV7-9; TRBD1 matches at 9 bases. From germline, CDR1 is SEHNR and CDR2 FQNEAQ (reference sequence). The V segment lost 5 bases and the J segment 0 bases; nucleotides outside the gene matches: 5. There are 15 residues in the CDR3. The CDR3 DNA follows: TGTGCCAGCAGCCCGGACAGGGGACTCTCCTACGAGCAGTACTTC. It specifies CASSPDRGLSYEQYF. Full variable domain (rest looked up from reference TRBV7-9 and TRBJ2-7): DTGVSQNPRHKITKRGQNVTFRCDPISEHNRLYWYRQTLGQGPEFLTYFQNEAQLEKSRLLSDRFSAERPKGSFSTLEIQRTEQGDSAMYLCASSPDRGLSYEQYFGPGTRLTVT.

V gene TRBV5-8 combines with J gene TRBJ2-7; 7 bases match TRBD1. Trimming at V came to 0 bases and at J to 2 bases, leaving 2 bases not matched to a gene. This CDR3 has 14 amino acids. Germline assignment: CDR1 SGHTS and CDR2 YDEGEE. CDR3 DNA: TGTGCCAGCAGCTTGGCTGGGACAGCCTACGAGCAGTACTTC. Protein product: CASSLAGTAYEQYF.

The V call is TRBV7-6, the J call TRBJ1-5; D ambiguous. CDR3 size: 15 residues. Per the germline V gene, CDR1 is SGHVS and CDR2 is FNYEAQ. Trimming took off 3 bases at V and 1 base at J, with 10 bases between the two ends. CDR3 nucleotide sequence: TGTGCCAGCAGCTTGATCTCGGGGAGCAATCAGCCCCAGCATTTT. Protein sequence: CASSLISGSNQPQHF.

The CDR3 DNA is TGTGCCAGCAGCCCTACTACAGGGGGAGTTGAGCAGTTCTTC. This gives the protein CASSPTTGGVEQFF. The gene calls are TRBV6-5 and TRBJ2-1, with 8 bases identical to TRBD1. J gave up 9 bases and V 6 bases, and 10 bases lay outside the gene matches. The CDR3 is 14 amino acids. CDR1 is MNHEY and CDR2 is SVGAGI in the germline V gene.

The chain has TRBV6-1 and TRBJ1-1, with D possibly matching TRBD1 (5 bases). CDR1 and CDR2 from the germline V gene are MNHNS and SASEGT. The CDR3 is 15 residues long. V lost 4 bases to trimming and J lost 5 bases, with 17 bases between them. The CDR3 is CASSVLAGTGTEAFF. In DNA, the CDR3 is TGTGCCAGCAGTGTTCTCGCCGGGACTGGGACTGAAGCTTTCTTT.

This rearrangement joins TRBV13 to TRBJ1-2; D possibly corresponds to TRBD1 (5 bases). V gave up 1 base and J gave up 8 bases, with 8 bases separating them. Germline V gene sequence: CDR1 PRHDT, CDR2 FYEKMQ (reference sequence). The CDR3 length is 12 residues. CDR3 bases: TGTGCCAGCAGCTTAGTAAGGGGAGGCTACACCTTC. The encoded protein is CASSLVRGGYTF.